This T cell receptor (beta chain) was sequenced in a study of neurological immune-mediated disorders. Documented time point: technical triplicate 1. The table lists this clonotype with many counts. CDR1 is ENHRY and CDR2 is SYGVKD in the germline V gene. V dropped 6 bases and J dropped 3; count of bases not matched to a gene: 9. CDR3 size: 16 residues. TCRdb re-called the 5' RACE reads with MiXCR, one entry per CDR3 protein. The data hold some 25,000 distinct CDR3 sequences, with 13% observed a single time. Specimen: CD4+ T cells from blood. The chain recombines TRBV10-3 with TRBJ2-7; the match to TRBD1 covers 12 bases. The TCR comes from a female donor with HTLV-1-associated myelopathy (HAM/TSP). The CDR3 DNA reads as TGTGCCATCAGCTCGGGACAGGGGGCGGTAATCTACGAGCAGTACTTC. It is translated as CAISSGQGAVIYEQYF.